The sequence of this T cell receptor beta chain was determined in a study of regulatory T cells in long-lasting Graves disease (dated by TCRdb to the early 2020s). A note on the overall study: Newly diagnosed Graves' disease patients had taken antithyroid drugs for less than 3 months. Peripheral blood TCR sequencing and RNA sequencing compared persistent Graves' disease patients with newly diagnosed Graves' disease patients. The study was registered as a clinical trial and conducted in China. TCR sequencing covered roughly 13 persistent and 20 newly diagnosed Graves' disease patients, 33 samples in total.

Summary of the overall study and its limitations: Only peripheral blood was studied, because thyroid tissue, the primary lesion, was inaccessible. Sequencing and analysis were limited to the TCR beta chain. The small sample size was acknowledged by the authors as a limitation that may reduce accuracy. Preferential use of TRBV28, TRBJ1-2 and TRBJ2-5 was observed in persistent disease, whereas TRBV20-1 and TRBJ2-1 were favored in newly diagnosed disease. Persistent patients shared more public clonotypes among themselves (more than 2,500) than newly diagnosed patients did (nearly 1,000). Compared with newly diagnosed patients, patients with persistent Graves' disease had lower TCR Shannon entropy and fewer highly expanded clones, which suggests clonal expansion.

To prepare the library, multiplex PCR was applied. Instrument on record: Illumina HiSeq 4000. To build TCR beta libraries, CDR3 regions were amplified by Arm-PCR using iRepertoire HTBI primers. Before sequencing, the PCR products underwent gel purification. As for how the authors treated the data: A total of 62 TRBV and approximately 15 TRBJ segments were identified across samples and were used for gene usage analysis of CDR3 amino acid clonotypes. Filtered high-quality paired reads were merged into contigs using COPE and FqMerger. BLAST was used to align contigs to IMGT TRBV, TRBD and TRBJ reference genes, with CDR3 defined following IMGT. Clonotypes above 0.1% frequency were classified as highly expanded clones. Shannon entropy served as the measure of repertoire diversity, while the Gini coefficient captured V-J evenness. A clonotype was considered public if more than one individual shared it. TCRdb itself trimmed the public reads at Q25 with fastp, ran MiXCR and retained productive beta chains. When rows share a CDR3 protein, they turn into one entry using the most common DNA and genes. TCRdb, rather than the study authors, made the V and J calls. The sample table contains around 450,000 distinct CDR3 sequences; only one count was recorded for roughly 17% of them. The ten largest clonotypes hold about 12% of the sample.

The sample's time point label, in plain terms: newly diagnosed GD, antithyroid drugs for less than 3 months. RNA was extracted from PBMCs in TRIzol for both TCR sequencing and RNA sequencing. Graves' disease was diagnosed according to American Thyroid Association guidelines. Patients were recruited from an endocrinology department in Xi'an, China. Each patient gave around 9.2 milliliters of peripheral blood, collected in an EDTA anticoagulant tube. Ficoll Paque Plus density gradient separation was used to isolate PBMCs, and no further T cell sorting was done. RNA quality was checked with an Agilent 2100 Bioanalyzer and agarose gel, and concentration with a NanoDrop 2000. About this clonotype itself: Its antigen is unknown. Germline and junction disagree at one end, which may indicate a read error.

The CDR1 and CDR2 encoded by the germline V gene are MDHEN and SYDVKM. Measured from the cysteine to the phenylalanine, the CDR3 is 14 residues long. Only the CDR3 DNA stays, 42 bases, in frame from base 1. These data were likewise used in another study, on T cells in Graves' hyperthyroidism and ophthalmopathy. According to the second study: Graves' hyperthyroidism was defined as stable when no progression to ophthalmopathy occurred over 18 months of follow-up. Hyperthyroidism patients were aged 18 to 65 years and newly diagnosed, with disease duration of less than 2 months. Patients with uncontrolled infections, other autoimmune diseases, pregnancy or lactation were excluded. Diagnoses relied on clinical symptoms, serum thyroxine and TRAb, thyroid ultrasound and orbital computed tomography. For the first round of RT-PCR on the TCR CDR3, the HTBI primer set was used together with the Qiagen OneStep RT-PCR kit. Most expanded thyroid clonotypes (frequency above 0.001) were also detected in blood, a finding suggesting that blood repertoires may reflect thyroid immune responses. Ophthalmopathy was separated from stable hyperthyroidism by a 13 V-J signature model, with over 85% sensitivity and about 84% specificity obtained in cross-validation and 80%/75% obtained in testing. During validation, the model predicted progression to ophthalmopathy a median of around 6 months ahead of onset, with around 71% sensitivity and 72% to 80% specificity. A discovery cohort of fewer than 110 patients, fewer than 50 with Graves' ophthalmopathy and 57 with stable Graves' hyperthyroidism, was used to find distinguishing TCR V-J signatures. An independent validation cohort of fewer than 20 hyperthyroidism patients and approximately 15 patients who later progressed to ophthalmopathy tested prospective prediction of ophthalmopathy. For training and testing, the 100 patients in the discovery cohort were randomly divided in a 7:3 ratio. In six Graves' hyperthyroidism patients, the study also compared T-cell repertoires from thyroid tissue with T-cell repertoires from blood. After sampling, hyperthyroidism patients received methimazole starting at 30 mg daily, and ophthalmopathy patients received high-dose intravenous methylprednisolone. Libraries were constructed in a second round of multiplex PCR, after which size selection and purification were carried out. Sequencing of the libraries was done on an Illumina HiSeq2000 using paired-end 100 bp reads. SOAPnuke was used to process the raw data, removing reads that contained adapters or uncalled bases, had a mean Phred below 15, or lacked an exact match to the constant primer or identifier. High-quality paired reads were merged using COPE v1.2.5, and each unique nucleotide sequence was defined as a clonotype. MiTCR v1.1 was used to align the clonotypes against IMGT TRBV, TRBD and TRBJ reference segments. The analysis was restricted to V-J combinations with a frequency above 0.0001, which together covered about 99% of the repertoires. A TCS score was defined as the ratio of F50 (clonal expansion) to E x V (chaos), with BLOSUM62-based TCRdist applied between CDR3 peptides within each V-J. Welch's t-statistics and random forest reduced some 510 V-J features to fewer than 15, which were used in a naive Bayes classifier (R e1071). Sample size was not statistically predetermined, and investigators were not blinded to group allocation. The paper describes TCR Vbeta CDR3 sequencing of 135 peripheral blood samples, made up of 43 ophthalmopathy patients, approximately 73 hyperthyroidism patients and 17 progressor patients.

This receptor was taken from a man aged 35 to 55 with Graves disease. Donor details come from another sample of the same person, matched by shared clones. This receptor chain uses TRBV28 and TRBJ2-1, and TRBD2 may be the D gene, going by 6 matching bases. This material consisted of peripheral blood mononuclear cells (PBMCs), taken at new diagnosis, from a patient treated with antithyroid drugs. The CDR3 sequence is CASTGAGAFNEQLF. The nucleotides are TGTGCCAGCACCGGAGCGGGTGCATTTAATGAGCAGCTCTTC.